This T cell receptor (beta chain) is drawn from a study of control samples from healthy donors and cancer patients. Germline V gives CDR1 LGHDT, CDR2 YNNKEL (reference sequence). V lost 5 bases to trimming and J lost 10 bases; unmatched junction nucleotides: 11. CDR3 length: 14 amino acids. The method was immunoSEQ multiplex PCR; TCRdb's version includes in-frame clones alone and lacks a portion of them. The data contain about 34,000 clones, about 88% of them seen just once; the ten biggest clones take up 1.6%. The chain carries TRBV3-1 (or the pseudogene TRBV3-2) and TRBJ2-7; 10 nucleotides match TRBD1. What was sequenced was PBMCs. This clonotype was sampled from a woman aged 40 to 50 with lung cancer. CDR3 bases: TGTGCCAGCAGCTTACCGGGACAGGGGTTCGGTCAGTACTTC. Encoded protein: CASSLPGQGFGQYF.